Sequencing of this T cell receptor beta chain was carried out in a study of T cell responses to AZD1222 COVID-19 vaccine. The protocol was immunoSEQ multiplex PCR, while the TCRdb copy is restricted to in-frame clones and leaves out a portion. Of some 250,000 clones listed, 90% to 95% are singletons. Sequencing used peripheral blood, obtained 28 days after the second AZD1222 dose. This receptor was identified in an adult who received the AZD1222 COVID-19 vaccine.

CDR3 region: CAISEGRTYEQYF. The CDR3, as DNA: TGTGCCATCAGTGAGGGTAGGACCTACGAGCAGTACTTC. J is TRBJ2-7 and V is TRBV10-3; D not resolved. Deletions cut 2 bases from V and 2 bases from J, with 7 bases between. CDR1 ENHRY and CDR2 SYGVKD come from the germline V gene. The CDR3 covers 13 residues.